The 13 T cell receptor beta chains presented below share a single source sample, sequenced in a study of T cell repertoires in cytomegalovirus infection (dated by TCRdb to between 2018 and 2021). This sample was sequenced with an Illumina HiSeq 1500. TCRdb reran the public reads through fastp at Q25 and MiXCR, keeping productive beta chains. Every CDR3 protein is listed once, alongside the most common genes and DNA of its rows. This sample lists approximately 300,000 distinct CDR3 sequences; 25% to 30% were detected once. Of the sample, around 18% is held by the ten largest clones. Sample treatment or condition, as interpreted from the label and publication: in vitro stimulation with specific CMV peptide epitopes to enrich CMV-specific T cells. For these TCRs, the target antigens are not known. The sample consisted of cultured PBMCs, taken from culture after CMV antigen stimulation. These receptors were taken from a human donor in good health (CMV status not recorded). Some clones in this sample may be carry-over from other donors' samples.

The chain carries TRBV5-4 and TRBJ2-1; D unclear. The CDR3 length is 14 residues. The germline V gene encodes CDR1 SGHNT and CDR2 YYREEE (reference sequence). V was trimmed by 3 bases and J by 6 bases, leaving 13 bases between them. The CDR3 region is CASSSNQLSNEQFF. The CDR3 nucleotides read TGTGCCAGCAGCTCGAATCAACTTAGCAATGAGCAGTTCTTC. Together with reference TRBV5-4 and TRBJ2-1, the CDR3 gives the full variable domain: ETGVTQSPTHLIKTRGQQVTLRCSSQSGHNTVSWYQQALGQGPQFIFQYYREEENGRGNFPPRFSGLQFPNYSSELNVNALELDDSALYLCASSSNQLSNEQFFGPGTRLTVL.

This clonotype came up a few times. The chain recombines TRBV24-1 with TRBJ2-1, with D possibly being TRBD2 (5 bases). Per germline, CDR1 KGHDR and CDR2 SFDVKD. V was trimmed by 0 bases and J by 0 bases, leaving 8 bases between them. The length of the CDR3 is 16 residues. The CDR3 spells CATSDLRESSYNEQFF. The CDR3 DNA follows: TGTGCCACCAGTGATTTGCGGGAAAGCTCCTACAATGAGCAGTTCTTC.

This clonotype was detected a few times. The J gene is TRBJ2-5, the V gene TRBV12-3 or TRBV12-4; D is undetermined. CDR3 length: 14 amino acids. V lost 2 bases to trimming and J lost 2 bases, with 9 bases between them. CDR3 coding DNA: TGTGCCAGCAGTTTACAGGTTTCTCAAGAGACCCAGTACTTC. Its translation: CASSLQVSQETQYF.

This clonotype was detected only once. This rearrangement joins TRBV4-2 to TRBJ2-1; 7 bases match TRBD2. The CDR3 runs 16 residues. Germline V gene lookup returns CDR1 LGHNA and CDR2 YNFKEQ. The junction had 7 bases not matched to a gene; V was cut back by 3 bases and J by 2 bases. The CDR3 loop is CASSHRWEGAYNEQFF. The CDR3 DNA follows: TGTGCCAGCAGCCATCGGTGGGAGGGCGCCTACAATGAGCAGTTCTTC.

J is TRBJ2-3 and V is TRBV6-6, with no clear D. The germline gives CDR1 MNHNY, CDR2 SVGAGI (reference sequence). The CDR3 consists of 13 residues. With 6 bases removed from V and 6 bases from J, the gap between germline ends came to 13 bases. CDR3 residues: CASRLGRTDTQYF. CDR3 bases: TGTGCCAGCAGACTCGGCAGGACCGATACGCAGTATTTT.

This clonotype appeared a few times. The chain carries TRBV27 and TRBJ1-1; possible D gene TRBD1, 5 bases. The CDR3 consists of 15 residues. V was cut by 5 bases and J by 3 bases, with 16 bases left in between. CDR1 is MNHEY and CDR2 is SMNVEV in the germline V gene (reference sequence). In DNA, the CDR3 is TGTGCCAGCAGTATGACTGGGGGAGGCGACACTGAAGCTTTCTTT. This encodes CASSMTGGGDTEAFF.

This chain uses TRBV20-1 with TRBJ1-4, with a weak D call TRBD1 (6 bases). Germline CDR1 reads DFQATT; CDR2 reads SNEGSKA (reference sequence). There are 14 residues in the CDR3. Trimming took 2 bases from V and 8 from J, leaving 15 bases between them. The chain's CDR3 is CSARTAGEGEKLFF. The CDR3 DNA reads as TGCAGTGCTAGAACGGCAGGGGAAGGAGAAAAACTGTTTTTT.

V gene TRBV5-4 combines with J gene TRBJ2-5; D not resolved. The CDR3 runs 13 residues. Germline assignment: CDR1 SGHNT and CDR2 YYREEE (reference sequence). V lost 2 bases and J 5 bases, leaving 10 bases between the germline ends. CDR3 sequence (DNA): TGTGCCAGCAGCTTCCAATCCGGGGAGACCCAGTACTTC. As protein: CASSFQSGETQYF. Variable domain in full (rest from reference TRBV5-4 and TRBJ2-5): ETGVTQSPTHLIKTRGQQVTLRCSSQSGHNTVSWYQQALGQGPQFIFQYYREEENGRGNFPPRFSGLQFPNYSSELNVNALELDDSALYLCASSFQSGETQYFGPGTRLLVL.

The rearrangement joins TRBV20-1 to TRBJ2-7; 8 bases align to TRBD2. CDR1 DFQATT and CDR2 SNEGSKA come from the germline V gene (reference sequence). The CDR3 spans 13 residues. CDR3 nucleotides: TGCAGCCCAAGCCAAGCGGGAGCGAATGAGCAGTACTTC. Translation gives CSPSQAGANEQYF.

This clonotype was seen a few times. The rearrangement links TRBV28 to TRBJ1-5; D not certain. The V end lost 6 bases, the J end lost 2 bases, and 14 bases lay between the germline ends. CDR3 length equals 15 residues. Germline loops: CDR1 MDHEN, CDR2 SYDVKM. The CDR3, as DNA: TGTGCCAGCAGCCCCGGGGTTGTCGGCAATCAGCCCCAGCATTTT. It codes for CASSPGVVGNQPQHF.

A few counts support this clonotype. The J gene is TRBJ2-7, the V gene TRBV19; 7 bases line up with TRBD2. Per germline, CDR1 LNHDA and CDR2 SQIVND (reference sequence). The CDR3 is 14 amino acids. J was trimmed by 3 bases and V by 4 bases; bases with no gene match: 6. The CDR3 sequence: CASSTVRGGYEQYF. The CDR3 coding sequence is TGTGCCAGTAGTACCGTTCGCGGGGGCTACGAGCAGTACTTC.

This clonotype was counted a few times. This rearrangement joins TRBV12-3 or TRBV12-4 to TRBJ2-5; D is undetermined. CDR3 length: 12 amino acids. V was trimmed by 3 bases and J by 4 bases, leaving 6 bases between them. In nucleotides, the CDR3 is TGTGCCAGCAGTTTTGAGGTAGAGACCCAGTACTTC. It yields the protein CASSFEVETQYF.

There are many counts of this clonotype. The chain carries TRBV7-9 and TRBJ2-2; D remains ambiguous. V lost 4 bases and J lost 1, with 13 bases in between. Germline V gene lookup returns CDR1 SEHNR and CDR2 FQNEAQ (reference sequence). The CDR3 is 16 amino acids. The CDR3 sequence: CASSSLRAGNTGELFF. CDR3 coding DNA: TGTGCCAGCAGCTCCCTCCGGGCAGGGAACACCGGGGAGCTGTTTTTT. Supplemented by reference TRBV7-9 and TRBJ2-2, the full variable domain reads DTGVSQNPRHKITKRGQNVTFRCDPISEHNRLYWYRQTLGQGPEFLTYFQNEAQLEKSRLLSDRFSAERPKGSFSTLEIQRTEQGDSAMYLCASSSLRAGNTGELFFGEGSRLTVL.